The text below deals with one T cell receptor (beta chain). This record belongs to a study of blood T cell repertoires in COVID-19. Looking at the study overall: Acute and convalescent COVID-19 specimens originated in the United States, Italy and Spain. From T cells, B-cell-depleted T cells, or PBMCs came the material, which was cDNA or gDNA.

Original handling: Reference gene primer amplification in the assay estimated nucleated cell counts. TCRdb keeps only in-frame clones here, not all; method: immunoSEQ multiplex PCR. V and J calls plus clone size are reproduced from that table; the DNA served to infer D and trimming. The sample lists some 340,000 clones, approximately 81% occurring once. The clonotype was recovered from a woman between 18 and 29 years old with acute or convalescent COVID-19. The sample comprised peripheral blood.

The DNA for the CDR3 is TGTGCCAGCAGCTCCCGACTAGCGGGGGGGCCTGGCACAGATACGCAGTATTTT. Protein: CASSSRLAGGPGTDTQYF. The gene calls are TRBV7-8 and TRBJ2-3; 14 positions agree with TRBD2. The CDR3 runs to 18 residues. Germline CDR1 SGHVS, CDR2 FQNEAQ. With V trimmed by 4 bases and J by 1 base, 7 bases remained unmatched.